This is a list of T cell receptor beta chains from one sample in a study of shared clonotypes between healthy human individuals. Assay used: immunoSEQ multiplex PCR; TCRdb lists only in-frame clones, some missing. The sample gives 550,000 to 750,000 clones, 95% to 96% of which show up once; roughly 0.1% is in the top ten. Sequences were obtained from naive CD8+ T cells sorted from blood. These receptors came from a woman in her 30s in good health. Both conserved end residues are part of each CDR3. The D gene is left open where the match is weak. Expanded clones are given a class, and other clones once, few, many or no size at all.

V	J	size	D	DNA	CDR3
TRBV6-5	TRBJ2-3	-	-	TGTGCCAGCAGTGTACTAGTTGAGGCAGATACGCAGTATTTT	CASSVLVEADTQYF
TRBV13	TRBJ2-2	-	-	TGTGCCAGCACCACTAGGGGTGGCACCGGGGAGCTGTTTTTT	CASTTRGGTGELFF
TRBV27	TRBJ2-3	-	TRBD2	TGTGCCAGCAGTTCAGTGGCCTGGACTAGCGGGAGATATACGCAGTATTTT	CASSSVAWTSGRYTQYF
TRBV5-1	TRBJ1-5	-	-	TGCGCCAGCAGCTTGAAAGTTCCGCCCCAGCATTTT	CASSLKVPPQHF
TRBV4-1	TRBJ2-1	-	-	TGCGCCAGCAGCCGCGCACCCCCCCAACTAGATTCAGGCTCCTACAATGAGCAGTTCTTC	CASSRAPPQLDSGSYNEQFF
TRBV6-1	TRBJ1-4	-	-	TGTGCCAGCAGCGTTTTGAGGGGGACTAATGAAAAACTGTTTTTT	CASSVLRGTNEKLFF
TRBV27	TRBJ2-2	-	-	TGTGCCAACCTTTTAGGGGAGCTGTTTTTT	CANLLGELFF
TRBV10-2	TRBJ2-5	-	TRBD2	TGCGCCAGCAGTGAGGGACTAGGGTTTGGGGAGACCCAGTACTTC	CASSEGLGFGETQYF
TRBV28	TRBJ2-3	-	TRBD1	TGTGCCAGCAGTCAGACAGGGGGGATCACAGATACGCAGTATTTT	CASSQTGGITDTQYF
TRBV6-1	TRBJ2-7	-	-	TGTGCCAGCAGGGATGACCTGACAGCTGCCTACGAGCAGTACTTC	CASRDDLTAAYEQYF
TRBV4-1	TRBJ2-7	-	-	TGCGCCAGCAGCCAAGGGGTAAAGGCTGGGGGCGAGCAGTACTTC	CASSQGVKAGGEQYF
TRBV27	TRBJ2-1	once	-	TGTGCCAGCAGTTTATGGGTAGAGGGTGAGCAGTTCTTC	CASSLWVEGEQFF
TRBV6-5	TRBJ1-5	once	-	TGTGCCAGCTCCCAGGCCCGTGGCAATCAGCCCCAGCATTTT	CASSQARGNQPQHF
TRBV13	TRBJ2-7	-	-	TGTGCCAGCAGCTTAGGTGTCGGGTACGAGCAGTACTTC	CASSLGVGYEQYF
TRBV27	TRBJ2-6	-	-	TGTGCCAGCAGTTTATGGTCCGAGGCTGGGGCCAACGTCCTGACTTTC	CASSLWSEAGANVLTF
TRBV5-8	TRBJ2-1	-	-	TGTGCCAGCAGCTTGCCCGGGAGTGTTTACAATGAGCAGTTCTTC	CASSLPGSVYNEQFF
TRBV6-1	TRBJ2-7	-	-	TGTGCCAGCGGGCAAAACTCCTACGAGCAGTACTTC	CASGQNSYEQYF
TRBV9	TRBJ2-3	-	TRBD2	TGTGCCAGCAGCGTTCTAGCGGGAGCGGGGACAGATACGCAGTATTTT	CASSVLAGAGTDTQYF
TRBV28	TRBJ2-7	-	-	TGTGCCAGCAAAATGCCGGGACATCACTACGAGCAGTACTTC	CASKMPGHHYEQYF
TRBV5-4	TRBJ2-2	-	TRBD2	TGTGCCAGCAGCCCTTGGGGGGGAATCACCGGGGAGCTGTTTTTT	CASSPWGGITGELFF
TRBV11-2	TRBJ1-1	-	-	TGTGCCAGCAGCAGAGGAGGGGACGCTTTCTTT	CASSRGGDAFF
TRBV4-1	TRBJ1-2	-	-	TGCGCCAGCAGTCAACCTAGGGTTCGCTATGGCTACACCTTC	CASSQPRVRYGYTF
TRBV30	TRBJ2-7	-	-	TGTGCCTGGAGTGGGAACACAGGGGAGCAGTACTTC	CAWSGNTGEQYF
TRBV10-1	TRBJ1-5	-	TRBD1	TGCGCCAACCCGGGACAGGTGCCAAATCAGCCCCAGCATTTT	CANPGQVPNQPQHF
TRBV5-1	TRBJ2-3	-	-	TGCGCCAGCAGCTTTACAGGGAGGTTTCCAGATACGCAGTATTTT	CASSFTGRFPDTQYF
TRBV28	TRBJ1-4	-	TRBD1	TGTGCCAGCAGTTTTTTCGGGGGACAGGAAAAACTGTTTTTT	CASSFFGGQEKLFF
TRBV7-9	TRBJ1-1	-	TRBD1	TGTGCCAGCAGCTTAGGGTTAGACAGGGACACTGAAGCTTTCTTT	CASSLGLDRDTEAFF
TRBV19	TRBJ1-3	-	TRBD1	TGTGCCAGTACCGTGGACAGGGAATCTGGAAACACCATATATTTT	CASTVDRESGNTIYF
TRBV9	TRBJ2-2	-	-	TGTGCCAGCAGCGTAGGGCAGGGGCCGAACACCGGGGAGCTGTTTTTT	CASSVGQGPNTGELFF
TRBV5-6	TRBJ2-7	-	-	TGTGCCAGCAGTACTAGTTACGGCTTTTACGAGCAGTACTTC	CASSTSYGFYEQYF
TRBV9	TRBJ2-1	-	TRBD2	TGTGCCAGCAGCTCAGGACTAGACCTGTTCTTC	CASSSGLDLFF
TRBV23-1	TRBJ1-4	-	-	TGCGCCAGCAGTCCCCCGGACTCATTTGCAACTAATGAAAAACTGTTTTTT	CASSPPDSFATNEKLFF
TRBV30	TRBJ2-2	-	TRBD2	TGTGCCTGGAGTTTAGTAGTAGCGGGCACCGGGGAGCTGTTTTTT	CAWSLVVAGTGELFF
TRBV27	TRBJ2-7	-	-	TGTGCCAGCAGTTTAGGCAGGACCTACGAGCAGTACTTC	CASSLGRTYEQYF
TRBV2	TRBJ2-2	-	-	TGTGCCGGCCAGCGGACCGAAAACACCGGGGAGCTGTTTTTT	CAGQRTENTGELFF
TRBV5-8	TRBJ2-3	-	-	TGTGCCAGCGGGTTGGGAGATACGCAGTATTTT	CASGLGDTQYF
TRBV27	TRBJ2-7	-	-	TGTGCCAGCAGTTTATCCCCATATTTCTACGAGCAGTACTTC	CASSLSPYFYEQYF
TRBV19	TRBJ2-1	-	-	TGTGCCAGTAGGCGGGGTGGAGGAAACTACAATGAGCAGTTCTTC	CASRRGGGNYNEQFF
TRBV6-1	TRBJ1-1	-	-	TGTGCCAGCAGCGTTAAGACATACACGGGCACTGAAGCTTTCTTT	CASSVKTYTGTEAFF
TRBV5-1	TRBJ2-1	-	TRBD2	TGCGCCAGCAGCACTGGACTAGCGGGTTCCTACAATGAGCAGTTCTTC	CASSTGLAGSYNEQFF
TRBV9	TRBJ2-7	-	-	TGTGCCAGCAGCCCCCTTAGCTCCTACGAGCAGTACTTC	CASSPLSSYEQYF
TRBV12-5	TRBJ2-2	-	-	TGTGCTAGTGGTTTTCATTCAGATTGGGGGTGGGCCGGGGAGCTGTTTTTT	CASGFHSDWGWAGELFF
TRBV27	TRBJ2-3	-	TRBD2	TGTGCCAGCAGTTTAACCCTAGCGGGAGGTGGAGATACGCAGTATTTT	CASSLTLAGGGDTQYF
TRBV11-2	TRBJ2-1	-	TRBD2	TGTGCCAGCAGAAGGGCGGGAGGGCCAGGTAATGAGCAGTTCTTC	CASRRAGGPGNEQFF
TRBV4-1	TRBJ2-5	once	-	TGCGCCAGCAGCCAAGGGGAGGCCCTCGACTTCACTCAAGAGACCCAGTACTTC	CASSQGEALDFTQETQYF
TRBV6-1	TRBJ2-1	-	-	TGTGCCAGCAGTGAAAGAGGGCGGAAGGGTCCTGAGCAGTTCTTC	CASSERGRKGPEQFF
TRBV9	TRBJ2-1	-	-	TGTGCCAGCAGCGTAGGGCAGGGGTTGGATGAGCAGTTCTTC	CASSVGQGLDEQFF
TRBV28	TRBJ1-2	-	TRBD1	TGTGCCAGCAGTTTACGGCAGGGGGGGTATGGCTACACCTTC	CASSLRQGGYGYTF
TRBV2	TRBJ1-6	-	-	TGTGCCAGCAGTGAGGGAGGGGGATCCTATAATTCACCCCTCCACTTT	CASSEGGGSYNSPLHF
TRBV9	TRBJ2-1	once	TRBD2	TGTGCCAGCGACAGCGGGGGCTCCTACAATGAGCAGTTCTTC	CASDSGGSYNEQFF
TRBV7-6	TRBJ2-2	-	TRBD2	TGTGCCAGCAGCCCTTTAGCGGGAGAGTGGACCGGGGAGCTGTTTTTT	CASSPLAGEWTGELFF
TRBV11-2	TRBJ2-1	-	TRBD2	TGTGCCAGCAGACTACTAGCGGGCCTCCTCAATGAGCAGTTCTTC	CASRLLAGLLNEQFF
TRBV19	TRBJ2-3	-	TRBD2	TGTGCCAGTAGTCCTCGACTAGCGGGAGGGATAGATACGCAGTATTTT	CASSPRLAGGIDTQYF